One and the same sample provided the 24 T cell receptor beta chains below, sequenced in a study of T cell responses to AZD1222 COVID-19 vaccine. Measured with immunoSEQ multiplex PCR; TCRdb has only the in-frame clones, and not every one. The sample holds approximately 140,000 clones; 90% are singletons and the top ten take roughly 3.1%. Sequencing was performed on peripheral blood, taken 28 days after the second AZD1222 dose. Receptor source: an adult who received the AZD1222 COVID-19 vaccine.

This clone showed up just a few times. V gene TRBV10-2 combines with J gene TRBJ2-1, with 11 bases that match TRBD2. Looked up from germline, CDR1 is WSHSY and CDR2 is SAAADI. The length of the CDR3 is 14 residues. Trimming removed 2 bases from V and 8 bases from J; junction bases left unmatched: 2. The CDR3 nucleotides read TGCGCCAGCAGTGAGACTAGCGGGAGCCATGAGCAGTTCTTC. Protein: CASSETSGSHEQFF.

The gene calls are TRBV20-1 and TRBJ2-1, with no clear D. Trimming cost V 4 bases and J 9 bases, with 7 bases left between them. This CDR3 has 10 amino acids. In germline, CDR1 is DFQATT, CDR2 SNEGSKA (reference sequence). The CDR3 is CSATQFEQFF. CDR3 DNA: TGCAGTGCTACCCAATTTGAGCAGTTCTTC.

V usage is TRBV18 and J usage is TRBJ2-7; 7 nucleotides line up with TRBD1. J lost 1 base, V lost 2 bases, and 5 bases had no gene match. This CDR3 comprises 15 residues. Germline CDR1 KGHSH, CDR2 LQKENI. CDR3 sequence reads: CASSPKAGGSYEQYF. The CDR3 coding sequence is TGTGCCAGCTCACCAAAGGCAGGGGGATCCTACGAGCAGTACTTC.

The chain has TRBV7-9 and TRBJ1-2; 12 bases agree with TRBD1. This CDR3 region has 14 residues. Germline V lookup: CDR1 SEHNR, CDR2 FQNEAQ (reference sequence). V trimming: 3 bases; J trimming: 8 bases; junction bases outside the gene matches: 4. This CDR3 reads CASSLGTGGAGYTF. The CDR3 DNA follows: TGTGCCAGCAGCTTGGGGACAGGGGGCGCGGGCTACACCTTC. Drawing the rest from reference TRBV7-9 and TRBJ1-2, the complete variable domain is DTGVSQNPRHKITKRGQNVTFRCDPISEHNRLYWYRQTLGQGPEFLTYFQNEAQLEKSRLLSDRFSAERPKGSFSTLEIQRTEQGDSAMYLCASSLGTGGAGYTFGSGTRLTVV.

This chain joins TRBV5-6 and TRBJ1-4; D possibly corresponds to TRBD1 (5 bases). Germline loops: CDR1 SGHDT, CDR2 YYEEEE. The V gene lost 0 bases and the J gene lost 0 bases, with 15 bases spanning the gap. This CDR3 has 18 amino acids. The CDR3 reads CASSLDTYRSTTNEKLFF. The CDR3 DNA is TGTGCCAGCAGCTTGGATACGTACAGGAGTACAACTAATGAAAAACTGTTTTTT.

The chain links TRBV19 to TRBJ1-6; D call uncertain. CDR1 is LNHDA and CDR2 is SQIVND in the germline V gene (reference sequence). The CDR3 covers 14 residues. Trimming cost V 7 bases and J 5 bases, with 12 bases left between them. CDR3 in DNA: TGTGCCAGTAAAGGAGAAAGAAATAATTCACCCCTCCACTTT. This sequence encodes CASKGERNNSPLHF.

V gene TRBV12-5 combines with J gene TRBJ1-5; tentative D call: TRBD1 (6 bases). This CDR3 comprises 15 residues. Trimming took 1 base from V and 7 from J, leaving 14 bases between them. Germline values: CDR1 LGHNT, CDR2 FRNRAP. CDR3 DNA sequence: TGTGCTAGTGGTTTGGCCGGGGGGGCCCACCAGCCCCAGCATTTT. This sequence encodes CASGLAGGAHQPQHF.

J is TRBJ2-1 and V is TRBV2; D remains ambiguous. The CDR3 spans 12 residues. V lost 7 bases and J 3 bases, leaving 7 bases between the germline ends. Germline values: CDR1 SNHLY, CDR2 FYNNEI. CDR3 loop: CASTRLYNEQFF. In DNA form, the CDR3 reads TGTGCCAGCACTAGACTCTACAATGAGCAGTTCTTC.

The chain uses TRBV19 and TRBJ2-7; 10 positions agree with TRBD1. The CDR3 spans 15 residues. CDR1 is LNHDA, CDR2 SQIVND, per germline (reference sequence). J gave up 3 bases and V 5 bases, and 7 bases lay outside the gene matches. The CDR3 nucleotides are TGTGCCAGTAGTCTCGCCGGGACAGGGGACTACGAGCAGTACTTC. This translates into CASSLAGTGDYEQYF.

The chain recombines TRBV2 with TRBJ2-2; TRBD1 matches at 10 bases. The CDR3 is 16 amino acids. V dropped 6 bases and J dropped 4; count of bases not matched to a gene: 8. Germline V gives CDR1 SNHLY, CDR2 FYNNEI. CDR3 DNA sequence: TGTGCCAGCAGCTCCGCCGGGACAGGGGTCACCGGGGAGCTGTTTTTT. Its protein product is CASSSAGTGVTGELFF.

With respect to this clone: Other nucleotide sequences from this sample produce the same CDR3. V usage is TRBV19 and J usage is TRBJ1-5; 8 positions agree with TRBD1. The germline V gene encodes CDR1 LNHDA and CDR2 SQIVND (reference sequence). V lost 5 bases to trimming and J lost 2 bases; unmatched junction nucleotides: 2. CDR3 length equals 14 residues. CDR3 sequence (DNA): TGTGCCAGTAGTTGGGGACAGGGCAATCAGCCCCAGCATTTT. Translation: CASSWGQGNQPQHF.

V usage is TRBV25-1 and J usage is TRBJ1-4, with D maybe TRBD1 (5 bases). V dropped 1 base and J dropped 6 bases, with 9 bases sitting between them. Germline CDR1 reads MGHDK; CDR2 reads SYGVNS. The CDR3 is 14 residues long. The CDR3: CASSESGGDEKLFF. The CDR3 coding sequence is TGTGCCAGCAGTGAATCAGGAGGGGATGAAAAACTGTTTTTT.

For the CDR3, the DNA is TGCGCCAGCAGCCAGAGGGAACCACCACTCTTCACCGGGGAGCTGTTTTTT. It translates to CASSQREPPLFTGELFF. The chain links TRBV4-1 to TRBJ2-2; a weak D match, TRBD2 (5 bases). This CDR3 region has 17 residues. V was pared by 3 bases and J by 4 bases, with 18 bases between. Germline V gene data show CDR1 as MGHRA and CDR2 as YSYEKL.

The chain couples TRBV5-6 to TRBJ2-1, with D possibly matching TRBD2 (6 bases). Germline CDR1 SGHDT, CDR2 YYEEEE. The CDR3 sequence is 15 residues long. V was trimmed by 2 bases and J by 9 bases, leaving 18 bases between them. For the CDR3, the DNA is TGTGCCAGCAGCTTACGGGAGTTGGTCGCCAGTGAGCAGTTCTTC. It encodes CASSLRELVASEQFF.

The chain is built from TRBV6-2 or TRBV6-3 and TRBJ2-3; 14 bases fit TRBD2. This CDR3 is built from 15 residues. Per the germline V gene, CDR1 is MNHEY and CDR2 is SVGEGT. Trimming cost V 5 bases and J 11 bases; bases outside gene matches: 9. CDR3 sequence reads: CASSRLAGGPEKQYF. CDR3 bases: TGTGCCAGCAGTCGACTAGCGGGAGGGCCTGAGAAGCAGTATTTT.

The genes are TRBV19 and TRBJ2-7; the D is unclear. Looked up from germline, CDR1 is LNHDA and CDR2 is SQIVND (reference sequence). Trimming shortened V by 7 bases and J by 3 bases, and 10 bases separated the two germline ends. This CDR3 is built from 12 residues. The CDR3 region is CASTSNSYEQYF. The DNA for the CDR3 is TGTGCCAGTACGAGCAACAGCTACGAGCAGTACTTC.

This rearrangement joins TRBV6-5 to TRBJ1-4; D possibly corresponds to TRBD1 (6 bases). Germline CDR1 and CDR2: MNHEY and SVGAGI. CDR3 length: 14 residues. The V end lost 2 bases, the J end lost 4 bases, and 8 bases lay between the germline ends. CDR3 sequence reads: CASSYGGNNEKLFF. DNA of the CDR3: TGTGCCAGCAGTTACGGGGGCAATAATGAAAAACTGTTTTTT.

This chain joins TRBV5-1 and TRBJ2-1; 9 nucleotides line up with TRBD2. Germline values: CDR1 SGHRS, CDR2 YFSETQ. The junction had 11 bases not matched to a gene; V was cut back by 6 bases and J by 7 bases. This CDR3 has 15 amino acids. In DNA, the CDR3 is TGCGCCAGCACTACGCGGATAGCGGGAGAAAATGAGCAGTTCTTC. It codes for CASTTRIAGENEQFF.

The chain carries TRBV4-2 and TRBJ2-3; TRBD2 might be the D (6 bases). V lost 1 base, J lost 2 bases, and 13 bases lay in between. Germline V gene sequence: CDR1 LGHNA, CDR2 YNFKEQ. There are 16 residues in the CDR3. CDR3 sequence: CASSQVTGGTTDTQYF. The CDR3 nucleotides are TGTGCCAGCAGCCAAGTGACTGGCGGGACCACAGATACGCAGTATTTT.

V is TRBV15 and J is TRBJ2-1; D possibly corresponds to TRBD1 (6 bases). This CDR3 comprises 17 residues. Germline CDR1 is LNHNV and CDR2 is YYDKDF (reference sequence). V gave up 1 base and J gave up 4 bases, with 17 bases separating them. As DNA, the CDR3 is TGTGCCACCAGCAGAGTAAGAGGGACATGGGAGTACAATGAGCAGTTCTTC. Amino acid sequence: CATSRVRGTWEYNEQFF.

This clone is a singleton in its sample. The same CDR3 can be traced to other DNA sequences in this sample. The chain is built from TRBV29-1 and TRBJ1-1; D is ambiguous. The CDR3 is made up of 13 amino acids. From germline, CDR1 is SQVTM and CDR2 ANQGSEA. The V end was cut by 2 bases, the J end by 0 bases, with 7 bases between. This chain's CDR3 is CSVERRMNTEAFF. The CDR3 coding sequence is TGCAGCGTTGAAAGGAGAATGAACACTGAAGCTTTCTTT.

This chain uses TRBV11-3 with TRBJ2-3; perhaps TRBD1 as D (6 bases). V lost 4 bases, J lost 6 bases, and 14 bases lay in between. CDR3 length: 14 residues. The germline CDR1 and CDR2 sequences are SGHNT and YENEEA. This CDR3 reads CASSSRQEADTQYF. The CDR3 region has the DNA TGTGCCAGCAGCTCCCGACAGGAAGCCGATACGCAGTATTTT.

The CDR3 loop reads CASSYRGAGGPYEQYF. The CDR3 DNA reads as TGTGCCAGCAGCTACAGGGGGGCGGGAGGACCCTACGAGCAGTACTTC. V and J are TRBV7-8 and TRBJ2-7; D may be TRBD1 or TRBD2 (8 bases each). This CDR3 has 16 residues. The germline V and J ends were trimmed by 4 bases and 2 bases, with 18 bases remaining between them. CDR1 and CDR2 (germline): SGHVS, FQNEAQ.

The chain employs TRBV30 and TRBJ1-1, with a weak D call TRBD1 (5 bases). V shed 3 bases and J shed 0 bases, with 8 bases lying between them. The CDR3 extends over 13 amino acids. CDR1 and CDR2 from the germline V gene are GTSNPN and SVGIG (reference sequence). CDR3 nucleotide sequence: TGTGCCTGGAGACGGGACCTGAACACTGAAGCTTTCTTT. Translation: CAWRRDLNTEAFF.